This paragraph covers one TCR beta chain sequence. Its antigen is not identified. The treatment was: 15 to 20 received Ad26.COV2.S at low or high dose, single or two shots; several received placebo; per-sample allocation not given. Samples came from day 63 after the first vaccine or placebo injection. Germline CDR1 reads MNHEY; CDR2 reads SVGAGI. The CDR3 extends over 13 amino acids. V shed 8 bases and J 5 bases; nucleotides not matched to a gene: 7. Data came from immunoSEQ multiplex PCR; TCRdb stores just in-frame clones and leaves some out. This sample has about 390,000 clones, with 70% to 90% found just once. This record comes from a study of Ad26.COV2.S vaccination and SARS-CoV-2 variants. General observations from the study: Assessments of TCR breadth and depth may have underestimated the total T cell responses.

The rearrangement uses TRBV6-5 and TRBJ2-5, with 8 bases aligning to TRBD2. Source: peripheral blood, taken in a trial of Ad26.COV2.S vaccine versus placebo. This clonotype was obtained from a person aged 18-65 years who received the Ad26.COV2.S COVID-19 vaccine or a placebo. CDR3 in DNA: TGTGCCAGCCGCGGGGGGCCGTGGGAGACCCAGTACTTC. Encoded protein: CASRGGPWETQYF.